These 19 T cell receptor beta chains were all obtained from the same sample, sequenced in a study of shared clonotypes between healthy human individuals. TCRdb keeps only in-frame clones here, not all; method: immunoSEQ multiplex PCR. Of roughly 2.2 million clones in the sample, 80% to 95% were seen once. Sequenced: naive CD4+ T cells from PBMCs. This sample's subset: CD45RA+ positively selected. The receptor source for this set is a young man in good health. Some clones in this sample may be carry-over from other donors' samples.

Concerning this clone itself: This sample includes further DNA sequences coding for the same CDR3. The CDR3 reads CAWSVVYEQYF. The CDR3 DNA reads as TGTGCCTGGAGTGTTGTCTACGAGCAGTACTTC. This sequence joins TRBV30 and TRBJ2-7; D is ambiguous. The CDR3 contains 11 residues. The V gene's germline CDR1 is GTSNPN and CDR2 SVGIG (reference sequence). Between the trimmed V and J ends, which lost 0 bases and 3 bases, there was a span of 3 bases.

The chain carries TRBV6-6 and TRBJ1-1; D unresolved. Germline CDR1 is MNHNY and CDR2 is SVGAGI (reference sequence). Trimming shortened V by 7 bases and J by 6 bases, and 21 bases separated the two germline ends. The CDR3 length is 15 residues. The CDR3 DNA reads TGTGCCAGCACTCCCGGACGCCTTGGTTCACCTGAAGCTTTCTTT. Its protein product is CASTPGRLGSPEAFF.

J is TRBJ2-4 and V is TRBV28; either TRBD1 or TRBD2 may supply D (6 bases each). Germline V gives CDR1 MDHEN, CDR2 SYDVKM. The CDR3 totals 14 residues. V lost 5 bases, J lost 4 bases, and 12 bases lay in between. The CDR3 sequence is CASSGGGIKNIQYF. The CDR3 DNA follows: TGTGCCAGCAGTGGAGGGGGGATAAAAAACATTCAGTACTTC.

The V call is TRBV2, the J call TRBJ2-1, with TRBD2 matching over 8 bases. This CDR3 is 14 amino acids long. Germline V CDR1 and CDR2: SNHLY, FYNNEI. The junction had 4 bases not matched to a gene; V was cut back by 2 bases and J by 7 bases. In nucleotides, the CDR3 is TGTGCCAGCAGTGAACGGGAGGGCCTGAATGAGCAGTTCTTC. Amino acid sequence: CASSEREGLNEQFF.

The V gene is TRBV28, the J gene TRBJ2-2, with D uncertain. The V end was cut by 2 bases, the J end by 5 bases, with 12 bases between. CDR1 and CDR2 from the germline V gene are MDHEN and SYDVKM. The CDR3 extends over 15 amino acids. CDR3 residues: CASSLAELVTGELFF. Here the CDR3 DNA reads TGTGCCAGCAGTTTAGCTGAGTTAGTGACCGGGGAGCTGTTTTTT.

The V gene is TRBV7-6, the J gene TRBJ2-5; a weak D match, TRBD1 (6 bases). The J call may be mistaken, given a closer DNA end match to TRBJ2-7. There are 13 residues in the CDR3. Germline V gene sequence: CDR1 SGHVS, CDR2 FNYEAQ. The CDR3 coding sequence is TGTGCCAGCAGCTTAGACAGGGTGGGCGAGCAGTACTTC. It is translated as CASSLDRVGEQYF.

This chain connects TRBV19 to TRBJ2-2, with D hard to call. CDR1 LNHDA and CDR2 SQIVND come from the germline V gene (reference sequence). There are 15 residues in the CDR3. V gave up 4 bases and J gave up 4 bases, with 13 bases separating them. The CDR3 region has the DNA TGTGCCAGTAGTAGCGCAAAGCGAGGCACCGGGGAGCTGTTTTTT. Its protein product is CASSSAKRGTGELFF.

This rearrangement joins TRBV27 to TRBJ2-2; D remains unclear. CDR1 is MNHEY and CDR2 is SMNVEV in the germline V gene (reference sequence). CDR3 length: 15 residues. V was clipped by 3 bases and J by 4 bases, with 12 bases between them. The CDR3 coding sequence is TGTGCCAGCAGTTTGGTAGGGTTGGCCACCGGGGAGCTGTTTTTT. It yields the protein CASSLVGLATGELFF.

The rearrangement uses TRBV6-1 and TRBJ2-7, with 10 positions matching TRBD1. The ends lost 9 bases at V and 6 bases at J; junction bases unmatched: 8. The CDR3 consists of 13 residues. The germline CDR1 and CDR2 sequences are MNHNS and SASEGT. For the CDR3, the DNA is TGTGCCAGTCATCCGACAGGGGGCGGCGAGCAGTACTTC. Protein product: CASHPTGGGEQYF.

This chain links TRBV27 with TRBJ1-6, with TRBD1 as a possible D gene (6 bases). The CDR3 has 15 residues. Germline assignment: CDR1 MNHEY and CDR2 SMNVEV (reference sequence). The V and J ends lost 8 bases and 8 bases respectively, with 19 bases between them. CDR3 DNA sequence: TGTGCCAGCGGACTCAATACTTACAGGGATTCACCCCTCCACTTT. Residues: CASGLNTYRDSPLHF.

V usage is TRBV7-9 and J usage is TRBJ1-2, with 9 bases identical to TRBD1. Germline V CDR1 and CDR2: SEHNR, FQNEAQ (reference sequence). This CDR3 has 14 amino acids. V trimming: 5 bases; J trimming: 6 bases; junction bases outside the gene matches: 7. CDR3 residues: CASSIKGDRDGYTF. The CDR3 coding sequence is TGTGCCAGCAGCATCAAGGGGGACAGGGATGGCTACACCTTC.

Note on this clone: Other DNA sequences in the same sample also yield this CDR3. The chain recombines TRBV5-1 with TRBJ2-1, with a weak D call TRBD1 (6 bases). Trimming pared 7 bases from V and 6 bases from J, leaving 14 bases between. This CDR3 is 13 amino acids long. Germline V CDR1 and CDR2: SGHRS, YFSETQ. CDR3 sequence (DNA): TGCGCCAGCTCTTCCGGGACAATCAATGAGCAGTTCTTC. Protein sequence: CASSSGTINEQFF.

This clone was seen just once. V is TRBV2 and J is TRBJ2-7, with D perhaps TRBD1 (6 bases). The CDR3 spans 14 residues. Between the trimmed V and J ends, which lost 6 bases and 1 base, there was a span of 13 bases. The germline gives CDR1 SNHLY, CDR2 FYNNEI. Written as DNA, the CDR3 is TGTGCCAGCAGGGCAGGGGTAGTATCCTACGAGCAGTACTTC. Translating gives CASRAGVVSYEQYF.

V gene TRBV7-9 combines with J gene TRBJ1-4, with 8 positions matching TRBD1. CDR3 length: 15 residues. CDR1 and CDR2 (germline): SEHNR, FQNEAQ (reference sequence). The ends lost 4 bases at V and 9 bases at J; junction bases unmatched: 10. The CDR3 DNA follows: TGTGCCAGCAGCTCCCTCGGGACAGGAGACCAAAAACTGTTTTTT. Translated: CASSSLGTGDQKLFF. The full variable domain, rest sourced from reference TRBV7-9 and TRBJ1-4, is DTGVSQNPRHKITKRGQNVTFRCDPISEHNRLYWYRQTLGQGPEFLTYFQNEAQLEKSRLLSDRFSAERPKGSFSTLEIQRTEQGDSAMYLCASSSLGTGDQKLFFGSGTQLSVL.

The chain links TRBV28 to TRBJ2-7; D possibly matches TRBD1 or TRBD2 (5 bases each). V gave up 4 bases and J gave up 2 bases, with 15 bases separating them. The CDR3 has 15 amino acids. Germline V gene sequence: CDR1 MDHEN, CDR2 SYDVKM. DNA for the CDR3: TGTGCCAGCAGTTCCACCGGGACCCTGACCTACGAGCAGTACTTC. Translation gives CASSSTGTLTYEQYF.

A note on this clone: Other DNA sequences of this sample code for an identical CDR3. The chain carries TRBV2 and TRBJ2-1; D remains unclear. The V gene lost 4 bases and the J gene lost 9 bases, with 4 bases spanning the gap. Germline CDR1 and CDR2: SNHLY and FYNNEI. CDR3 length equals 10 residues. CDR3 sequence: CASSVGEQFF. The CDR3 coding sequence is TGTGCCAGCAGTGTTGGTGAGCAGTTCTTC.

Written as DNA, the CDR3 is TGTGCCAGCAGTTTGCTGGGCCGAGTGGGCAATCAGCCCCAGCATTTT. Its protein is CASSLLGRVGNQPQHF. This sequence joins TRBV28 and TRBJ1-5, with D hard to call. Per germline, CDR1 MDHEN and CDR2 SYDVKM. V was clipped by 3 bases and J by 2 bases, with 14 bases between them. The CDR3 consists of 16 residues.

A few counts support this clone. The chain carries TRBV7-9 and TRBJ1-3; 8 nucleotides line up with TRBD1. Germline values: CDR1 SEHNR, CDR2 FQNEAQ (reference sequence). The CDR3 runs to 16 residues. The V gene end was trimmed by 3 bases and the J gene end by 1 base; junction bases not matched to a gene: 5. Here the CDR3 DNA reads TGTGCCAGCAGCTTCCGGGGACAGGCATCTGGAAACACCATATATTTT. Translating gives CASSFRGQASGNTIYF. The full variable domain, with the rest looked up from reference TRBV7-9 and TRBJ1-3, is DTGVSQNPRHKITKRGQNVTFRCDPISEHNRLYWYRQTLGQGPEFLTYFQNEAQLEKSRLLSDRFSAERPKGSFSTLEIQRTEQGDSAMYLCASSFRGQASGNTIYFGEGSWLTVV.

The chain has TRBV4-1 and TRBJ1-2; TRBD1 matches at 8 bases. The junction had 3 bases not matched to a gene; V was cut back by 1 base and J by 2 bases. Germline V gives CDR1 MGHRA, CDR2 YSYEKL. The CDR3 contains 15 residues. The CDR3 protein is CASSQGDRLNYGYTF. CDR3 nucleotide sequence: TGCGCCAGCAGCCAAGGGGACAGGTTGAACTATGGCTACACCTTC.